Reported below is one T cell receptor (beta chain). Its antigen is not known. These data originate in a study of CXCR3-negative and CXCR3-positive naive CD8 T cells. Whole-study findings and limits: Naive CXCR3-positive cells had TRB CDR3s more hydrophobic than those of CXCR3-negative naive cells.

The CDR3 sequence is 12 residues long. The germline V gene encodes CDR1 SQVTM and CDR2 ANQGSEA. Through 5' RACE with UMI labels, the TRB cDNA libraries were prepared. Following a re-call of the 5' RACE reads, TCRdb has one entry per CDR3 protein and lacks DNA. This table holds more than 50,000 distinct CDR3 sequences. The chain is built from TRBV29-1 and TRBJ2-7; the TCRdb D gene call, TRBD1, has no DNA to confirm it. The sample taken for sequencing was naive CXCR3- CD8+ T cells from blood. Subset given: CD45RO-CCR7+CD27+CD95- naive CD8+ T cells lacking CXCR3 (TNR3-). The clonotype comes from a human donor in good health. Some clones in this sample may be carry-over from other donors' samples. This CDR3 reads CSVEEAGDEQYF.